Presented here are 10 T cell receptor beta chains from one specimen sequenced in a study of blood T cell repertoires in COVID-19. The assay was immunoSEQ multiplex PCR, and TCRdb's table has in-frame clones only and misses some. The sample consists of about 320,000 clones, 80% to 90% of them appearing once. The sample comprised PBMCs or T cells enriched from blood (not recorded which). The receptors derive from a woman between 18 and 29 years old who had recovered from COVID-19.

The chain employs TRBV9 and TRBJ2-7; D might be TRBD1 (6 bases). V gave up 0 bases and J gave up 0 bases, with 19 bases separating them. The CDR3 extends over 18 amino acids. CDR1 and CDR2 (germline): SGDLS, YYNGEE. The CDR3: CASSVGVGASYNSYEQYF. The DNA for the CDR3 is TGTGCCAGCAGCGTAGGGGTGGGGGCGTCGTACAACTCCTACGAGCAGTACTTC.

J is TRBJ1-2 and V is TRBV6-5; 7 nucleotides match TRBD1. CDR3 length: 14 amino acids. Germline CDR1 reads MNHEY; CDR2 reads SVGAGI. J gave up 1 base and V 8 bases, and 7 bases lay outside the gene matches. The CDR3 loop reads CASSRQGSNYGYTF. The CDR3 DNA is TGTGCCAGCTCAAGACAGGGAAGTAACTATGGCTACACCTTC.

The chain recombines TRBV3-1 (or the pseudogene TRBV3-2) with TRBJ1-5; D not resolved. CDR1 is LGHDT, CDR2 YNNKEL, per germline (reference sequence). Trimming took off 0 bases at V and 7 bases at J, with 7 bases between the two ends. The CDR3 sequence is 13 residues long. This chain's CDR3 is CASSQDPVQPQHF. DNA for the CDR3: TGTGCCAGCAGCCAAGATCCCGTGCAGCCCCAGCATTTT.

The chain couples TRBV4-2 to TRBJ1-1; D may be TRBD1 (6 bases). Trimming pared 4 bases from V and 5 bases from J, leaving 17 bases between. Germline assignment: CDR1 LGHNA and CDR2 YNFKEQ. The CDR3 extends over 15 amino acids. This CDR3 is CASSPRGGADTEAFF. CDR3 DNA: TGTGCCAGCAGCCCTAGGGGGGGGGCGGATACTGAAGCTTTCTTT.

A few counts support this clone. The chain uses TRBV2 and TRBJ1-2; 8 positions match TRBD1. This CDR3 comprises 14 residues. The germline gives CDR1 SNHLY, CDR2 FYNNEI. J gave up 8 bases and V 1 base, and 6 bases lay outside the gene matches. CDR3 nucleotides: TGTGCCAGCAGTGAAGGAAGACAGGGGAGCGGCTACACCTTC. Its translation is CASSEGRQGSGYTF.

The gene calls are TRBV6-5 and TRBJ1-2, with D possibly being TRBD1 (5 bases). The CDR3 extends over 15 amino acids. Trimming left V 6 bases short and J 4 bases short, with 18 bases between. In germline, CDR1 is MNHEY, CDR2 SVGAGI. In DNA, the CDR3 is TGTGCCAGCAGAAAGCCGGGACTTTTATCCTATGGCTACACCTTC. Translated: CASRKPGLLSYGYTF.

The CDR3 nucleotides are TGTGCCAGTAGTATGTTCGCGGAGGAACAGCCCCAGCATTTT. Residues: CASSMFAEEQPQHF. The rearrangement joins TRBV19 to TRBJ1-5; D not certain. This CDR3 has 14 amino acids. From germline, CDR1 is LNHDA and CDR2 SQIVND (reference sequence). Trimming cost V 3 bases and J 7 bases, with 13 bases left between them.

The chain employs TRBV19 and TRBJ2-7; perhaps TRBD2 as D (6 bases). CDR1 and CDR2 (germline): LNHDA, SQIVND (reference sequence). Trimming took off 5 bases at V and 2 bases at J, with 10 bases between the two ends. The CDR3 totals 13 residues. Here the CDR3 reads CASSSGGPYEQYF. The CDR3 nucleotides are TGTGCCAGTAGTTCCGGGGGACCCTACGAGCAGTACTTC.

In this sample, this clone turned up a few times. The chain employs TRBV5-1 and TRBJ1-6, with 8 bases aligning to TRBD1. Germline V gives CDR1 SGHRS, CDR2 YFSETQ. V was clipped by 4 bases and J by 7 bases; unmatched bases: 7. The CDR3 has 15 amino acids. This CDR3 is CASSAMTGDNSPLHF. DNA of the CDR3: TGCGCCAGCAGCGCGATGACAGGGGACAATTCACCCCTCCACTTT.

This clone showed up just a few times. The V call is TRBV13, the J call TRBJ1-6, with no clear D. The germline V gene encodes CDR1 PRHDT and CDR2 FYEKMQ (reference sequence). The CDR3 has 15 amino acids. The ends were cut back, 5 bases at V and 7 bases at J, with 15 bases in the middle. In DNA, the CDR3 is TGTGCCAGCAGCCTCCGCCACAGTGGGAATTCACCCCTCCACTTT. Its translation: CASSLRHSGNSPLHF.